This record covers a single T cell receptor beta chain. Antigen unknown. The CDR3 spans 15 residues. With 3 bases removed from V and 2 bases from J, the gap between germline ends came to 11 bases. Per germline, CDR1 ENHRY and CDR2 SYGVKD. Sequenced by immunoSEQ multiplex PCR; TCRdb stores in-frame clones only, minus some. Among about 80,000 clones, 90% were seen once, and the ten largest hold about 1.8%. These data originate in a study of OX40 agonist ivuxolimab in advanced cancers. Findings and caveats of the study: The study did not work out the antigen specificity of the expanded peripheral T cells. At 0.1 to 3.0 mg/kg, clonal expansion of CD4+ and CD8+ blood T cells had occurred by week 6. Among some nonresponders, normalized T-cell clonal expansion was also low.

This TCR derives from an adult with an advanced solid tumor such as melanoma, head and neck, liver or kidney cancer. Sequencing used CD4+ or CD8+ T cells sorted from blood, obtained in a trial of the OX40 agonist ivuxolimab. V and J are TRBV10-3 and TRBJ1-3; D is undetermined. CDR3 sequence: CAISDMGSAGNTIYF. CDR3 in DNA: TGTGCCATCAGTGACATGGGGTCCGCTGGAAACACCATATATTTT.